This TCR beta chain was retrieved from a study of blood T cell repertoires in COVID-19. Study in general: COVID-19 samples, acute and convalescent, were from the United States, Italy and Spain.

CDR3 length: 15 residues. The germline V gene encodes CDR1 LGHDT and CDR2 YNNKEL (reference sequence). V lost 5 bases, J lost 3 bases, and 13 bases lay in between. The method was immunoSEQ multiplex PCR; TCRdb's version includes in-frame clones alone and lacks a portion of them. The data show some 520,000 clones, with 89% seen just once and approximately 0.9% held by the top ten. The chain recombines TRBV3-1 (or the pseudogene TRBV3-2) with TRBJ2-2, with TRBD2 as a possible D gene (6 bases). Sequencing was performed on peripheral blood. The TCR originated in a man aged 18 to 29 with COVID-19, enrolled during active disease. The CDR3 DNA reads TGTGCCAGCAGCGTAAGTGGGGACTACACCGGGGAGCTGTTTTTT. It specifies CASSVSGDYTGELFF.